Described below is a single T cell receptor beta chain sequence and its context. Its specificity is unknown. These data belong to a study of cytotoxic CD8 clonotypes in ibrutinib-treated CLL. As for the study in general: A median approximately 12 months of treatment, range 6 to 36, preceded the collection of response samples. Productive templates per sample averaged 255,043; productive rearrangements, approximately 93,000.

General study results and limits: Public clonotypes were seen rarely and were contracted or stable on treatment.

The CDR3 has 16 residues. V trimming: 1 base; J trimming: 0 bases; junction bases outside the gene matches: 4. Germline CDR1 reads SGHRS; CDR2 reads YFSETQ. The repertoire was sequenced with immunoSEQ multiplex PCR; TCRdb's copy has only in-frame clones and lacks some. The sample has roughly 63,000 clones, approximately 57% seen once. This clonotype was sampled from a human donor with chronic lymphocytic leukemia. The sample here was PBMCs, taken after 12 months of ibrutinib treatment. This chain uses TRBV5-1 with TRBJ1-1; 9 nucleotides match TRBD1. CDR3 sequence (DNA): TGCGCCAGCAGCTTGACAGGGGGCGACATGAACACTGAAGCTTTCTTT. Protein product: CASSLTGGDMNTEAFF.